This T cell receptor (beta chain) is drawn from a study of esophageal squamous cell carcinoma under preoperative chemotherapy. About the research overall: Samples included peripheral blood T cells as well as tumor-infiltrating lymphocytes.

This CDR3 has 16 amino acids. CDR1 is MRHNA and CDR2 is SNTAGT in the germline V gene. MiXCR was run by TCRdb on the PCR reads, yielding one entry per CDR3 protein. The repertoire consists of 9,500 to 12,000 distinct CDR3 sequences, with around 63% occurring once and the leading ten covering 29%. As for time point: after preoperative PTX-NDP chemotherapy. Patients received paclitaxel-nedaplatin as preoperative chemotherapy before surgery. The V and J genes are TRBV6-4 and TRBJ2-4; 7 bases match TRBD1. TRBJ2-7 matches the DNA end more closely, so the J call is doubtful. Specimen collection occurred from a patient given preoperative chemotherapy. The TCR comes from a human donor with esophageal squamous cell carcinoma. The donor label of this sample is uncertain. The DNA for the CDR3 is TGTGCCAGCAGTCCAAACACCGACAGGGCCTCCTACGAGCAGTACTTC. It yields the protein CASSPNTDRASYEQYF.